Each of the 3 T cell receptor beta chains below was sequenced from the same sample in a study of blood T cell repertoires in COVID-19. Produced via immunoSEQ multiplex PCR; TCRdb's table is partial and in-frame only. The table shows 300,000 or so clones, with 75% to 90% occurring only once. Sequencing used peripheral blood. The receptors stem from a woman aged 30 to 39 with COVID-19, enrolled during active disease.

The chain uses TRBV7-2 and TRBJ2-7, with 9 bases lining up with TRBD2. The germline gives CDR1 SGHTA, CDR2 FQGNSA. V was clipped by 2 bases and J by 4 bases; unmatched bases: 0. The CDR3 spans 13 residues. CDR3 DNA: TGTGCCAGCAGCTTAAGCGGGAGGTACGAGCAGTACTTC. Its protein product is CASSLSGRYEQYF.

The V call is TRBV29-1, the J call TRBJ2-7; tentatively, D is TRBD2 (5 bases). CDR1 SQVTM and CDR2 ANQGSEA come from the germline V gene. Trimming left V 3 bases short and J 7 bases short, with 13 bases between. The CDR3 has 12 amino acids. The CDR3 loop is CSVEWLAGEQYF. In DNA form, the CDR3 reads TGCAGCGTTGAGTGGCTAGCCGGGGAGCAGTACTTC.

This sequence joins TRBV14 and TRBJ1-5, with 9 bases identical to TRBD1. The V gene end was trimmed by 2 bases and the J gene end by 2 bases; junction bases not matched to a gene: 7. The germline CDR1 and CDR2 sequences are SGHDN and FVKESK. CDR3 length equals 17 residues. The CDR3 bases are TGTGCCAGCAGCCAACCCCCGGGACAGGGTCGCAATCAGCCCCAGCATTTT. Amino acid sequence: CASSQPPGQGRNQPQHF.